Listed below are T cell receptor beta chains from one sample, sequenced in a study of T cell changes during pregnancy in multiple sclerosis. The data were produced by immunoSEQ multiplex PCR, yet TCRdb's version contains in-frame clones alone and is incomplete. This table holds some 70,000 clones, about 88% found once. Here the sequenced sample was peripheral blood, taken before pregnancy. Receptors originate from a female donor with multiple sclerosis, enrolled in a pregnancy study. Each CDR3 is given with its conserved first and last residue. D genes are given only for firm matches. Expanded clones are given a class, and other clones once, few, many or no size at all.

j_gene: TRBJ1-2; d_gene: TRBD1; v_gene: TRBV27; abundance: NA; CDR3aa: CASRTQGNYGYTF; CDR3nt: TGTGCCAGCAGGACACAGGGGAACTATGGCTACACCTTC
j_gene: TRBJ2-7; d_gene: NA; v_gene: TRBV9; abundance: NA; CDR3aa: CASSRWGQSNYEQYF; CDR3nt: TGTGCCAGCAGTAGGTGGGGGCAGTCTAACTACGAGCAGTACTTC
j_gene: TRBJ2-6; d_gene: NA; v_gene: TRBV2; abundance: NA; CDR3aa: CASSETLSSGANVLTF; CDR3nt: TGTGCCAGCAGTGAAACCCTAAGCTCTGGGGCCAACGTCCTGACTTTC
j_gene: TRBJ1-2; d_gene: NA; v_gene: TRBV19; abundance: NA; CDR3aa: CASRWGGMNYGYTF; CDR3nt: TGTGCCAGTAGATGGGGCGGAATGAACTATGGCTACACCTTC
j_gene: TRBJ1-1; d_gene: NA; v_gene: TRBV10-2; abundance: NA; CDR3aa: CASNSSPGTEAFF; CDR3nt: TGCGCCAGCAATTCGAGTCCGGGCACTGAAGCTTTCTTT
j_gene: TRBJ2-3; d_gene: TRBD2; v_gene: TRBV7-8; abundance: NA; CDR3aa: CASSSGLAGTTDTQYF; CDR3nt: TGTGCCAGCAGCTCTGGACTAGCGGGAACCACAGATACGCAGTATTTT
j_gene: TRBJ2-5; d_gene: NA; v_gene: TRBV21-1; abundance: NA; CDR3aa: CASRRGQTKETQYF; CDR3nt: TGTGCCAGCAGGAGGGGACAGACGAAAGAGACCCAGTACTTC
j_gene: TRBJ2-1; d_gene: NA; v_gene: TRBV5-1; abundance: NA; CDR3aa: CASSVPAYNEQFF; CDR3nt: TGCGCCAGCAGCGTACCAGCGTACAATGAGCAGTTCTTC
j_gene: TRBJ2-1; d_gene: TRBD2; v_gene: TRBV11-1; abundance: NA; CDR3aa: CASSLYLAGEYNEQFF; CDR3nt: TGTGCCAGCAGCTTATACCTAGCGGGGGAGTACAATGAGCAGTTCTTC
j_gene: TRBJ1-3; d_gene: NA; v_gene: TRBV30; abundance: NA; CDR3aa: CAWSLGAGNTIYF; CDR3nt: TGTGCCTGGAGTCTAGGGGCTGGAAACACCATATATTTT
j_gene: TRBJ2-5; d_gene: NA; v_gene: TRBV16; abundance: NA; CDR3aa: CASSRSLAAQETQYF; CDR3nt: TGTGCCAGCAGCCGGTCATTAGCGGCCCAAGAGACCCAGTACTTC
j_gene: TRBJ1-1; d_gene: NA; v_gene: TRBV7-2; abundance: few; CDR3aa: CASAWGQVNTEAFF; CDR3nt: TGTGCCAGCGCCTGGGGCCAGGTAAACACTGAAGCTTTCTTT
j_gene: TRBJ2-2; d_gene: TRBD2; v_gene: TRBV7-9; abundance: NA; CDR3aa: CALREGVTNTGELFF; CDR3nt: TGTGCTCTTCGGGAGGGAGTTACGAACACCGGGGAGCTGTTTTTT
j_gene: TRBJ2-1; d_gene: TRBD2; v_gene: TRBV18; abundance: NA; CDR3aa: CASSPPGRDEQFF; CDR3nt: TGTGCCAGCTCACCACCGGGGAGGGATGAGCAGTTCTTC
j_gene: TRBJ1-5; d_gene: TRBD1; v_gene: TRBV18; abundance: NA; CDR3aa: CASSPGQGGQPQHF; CDR3nt: TGTGCCAGCTCACCGGGACAGGGGGGACAGCCCCAGCATTTT
j_gene: TRBJ1-5; d_gene: NA; v_gene: TRBV27; abundance: NA; CDR3aa: CASSFGTGSQPQHF; CDR3nt: TGTGCCAGCAGTTTTGGTACAGGTAGTCAGCCCCAGCATTTT
j_gene: TRBJ2-1; d_gene: TRBD2; v_gene: TRBV9; abundance: NA; CDR3aa: CASSIRRTSGRRNEQFF; CDR3nt: TGTGCCAGCAGCATTAGAAGGACTAGCGGGAGGAGAAATGAGCAGTTCTTC
j_gene: TRBJ2-1; d_gene: NA; v_gene: TRBV11-3; abundance: NA; CDR3aa: CASSLDQAGSSSYNEQFF; CDR3nt: TGTGCCAGCAGCTTAGATCAGGCAGGGTCAAGCTCCTACAATGAGCAGTTCTTC
j_gene: TRBJ1-2; d_gene: TRBD1; v_gene: TRBV6-5; abundance: NA; CDR3aa: CASSRMGQTDRYTF; CDR3nt: TGTGCCAGCTCTCGAATGGGACAGACGGACCGCTACACCTTC
j_gene: TRBJ2-5; d_gene: NA; v_gene: TRBV12-5; abundance: NA; CDR3aa: CASGLVVSGIETQYF; CDR3nt: TGTGCTAGTGGTTTGGTAGTCTCGGGGATTGAGACCCAGTACTTC
j_gene: TRBJ2-3; d_gene: NA; v_gene: TRBV5-1; abundance: NA; CDR3aa: CASSLNGGDVADTQYF; CDR3nt: TGCGCCAGCAGCTTGAATGGAGGGGATGTTGCAGATACGCAGTATTTT